One TCR beta chain is described in this entry. The germline gives CDR1 MNHEY, CDR2 SMNVEV (reference sequence). The CDR3 is 16 residues long. Trimming shortened V by 4 bases and J by 0 bases, and 15 bases separated the two germline ends. Only in-frame clones appear in the TCRdb table, and some are missing; sequencing was by immunoSEQ multiplex PCR. Counted here are some 34,000 clones, approximately 77% occurring once; the ten biggest clones make up approximately 11%. This entry is derived from a study of radiotherapy plus CTLA-4 blockade in lung cancer. The sequence derives from a human donor with non-small cell lung cancer who had stable disease on radiotherapy plus ipilimumab. The chain joins TRBV27 to TRBJ1-1, with no clear D. The sequences come from peripheral blood, collected from a patient treated with radiotherapy plus ipilimumab. The CDR3 DNA follows: TGTGCCAGCAGTTCCTACTCGGGGTTCCTGAACACTGAAGCTTTCTTT. Its translation is CASSSYSGFLNTEAFF.